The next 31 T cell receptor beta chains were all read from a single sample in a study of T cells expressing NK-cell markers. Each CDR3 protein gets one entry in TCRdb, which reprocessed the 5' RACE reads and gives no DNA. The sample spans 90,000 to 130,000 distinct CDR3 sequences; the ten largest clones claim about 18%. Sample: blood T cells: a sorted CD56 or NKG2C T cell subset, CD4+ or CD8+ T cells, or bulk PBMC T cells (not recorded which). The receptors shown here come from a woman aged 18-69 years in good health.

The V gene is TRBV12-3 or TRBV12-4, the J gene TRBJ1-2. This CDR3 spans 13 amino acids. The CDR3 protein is CASTNTMPYGYTF.

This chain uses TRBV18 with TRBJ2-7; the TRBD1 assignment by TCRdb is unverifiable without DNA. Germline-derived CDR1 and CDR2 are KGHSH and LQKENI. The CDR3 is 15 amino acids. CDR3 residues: CASSPPQGAGDEQYF.

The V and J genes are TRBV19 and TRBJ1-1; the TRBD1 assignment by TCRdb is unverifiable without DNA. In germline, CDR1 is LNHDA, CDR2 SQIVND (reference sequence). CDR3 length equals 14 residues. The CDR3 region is CASSSGGGWTEAFF.

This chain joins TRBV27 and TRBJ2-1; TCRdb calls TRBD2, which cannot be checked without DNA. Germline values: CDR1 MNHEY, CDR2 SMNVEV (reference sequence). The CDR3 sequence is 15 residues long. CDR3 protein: CASSLTSGGANEQFF.

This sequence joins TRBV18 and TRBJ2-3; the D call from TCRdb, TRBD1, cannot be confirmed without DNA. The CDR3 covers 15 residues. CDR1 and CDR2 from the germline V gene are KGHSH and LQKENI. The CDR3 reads CASSPVDREADTQYF. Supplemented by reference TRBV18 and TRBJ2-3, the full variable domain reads NAGVMQNPRHLVRRRGQEARLRCSPMKGHSHVYWYRQLPEEGLKFMVYLQKENIIDESGMPKERFSAEFPKEGPSILRIQQVVRGDSAAYFCASSPVDREADTQYFGPGTRLTVL.

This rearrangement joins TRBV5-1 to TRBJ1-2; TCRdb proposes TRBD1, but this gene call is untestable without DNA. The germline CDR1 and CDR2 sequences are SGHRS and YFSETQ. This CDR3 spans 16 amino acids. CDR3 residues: CASSGTTGSYPYGYTF. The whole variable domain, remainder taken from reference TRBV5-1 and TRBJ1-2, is KAGVTQTPRYLIKTRGQQVTLSCSPISGHRSVSWYQQTPGQGLQFLFEYFSETQRNKGNFPGRFSGRQFSNSRSEMNVSTLELGDSALYLCASSGTTGSYPYGYTFGSGTRLTVV.

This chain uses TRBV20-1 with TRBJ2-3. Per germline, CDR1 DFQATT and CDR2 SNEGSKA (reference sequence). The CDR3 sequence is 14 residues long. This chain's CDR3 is CSARNGMGTDTQYF.

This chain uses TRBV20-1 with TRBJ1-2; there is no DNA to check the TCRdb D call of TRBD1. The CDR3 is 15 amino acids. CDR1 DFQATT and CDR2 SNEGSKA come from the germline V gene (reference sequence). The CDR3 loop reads CSARSTREVNYGYTF.

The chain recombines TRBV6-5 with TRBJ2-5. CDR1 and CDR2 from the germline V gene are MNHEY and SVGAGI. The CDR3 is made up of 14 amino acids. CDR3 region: CASSYSSYQETQYF.

CDR3 sequence reads: CASSSISVGELFF. The chain recombines TRBV7-3 with TRBJ2-2. This CDR3 spans 13 amino acids. The germline V gene encodes CDR1 SGHTA and CDR2 FQGTGA.

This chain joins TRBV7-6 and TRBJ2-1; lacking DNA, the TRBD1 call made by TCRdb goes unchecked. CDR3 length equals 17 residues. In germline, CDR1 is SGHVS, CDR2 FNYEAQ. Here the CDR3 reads CASSSSGTDYTYNEQFF.

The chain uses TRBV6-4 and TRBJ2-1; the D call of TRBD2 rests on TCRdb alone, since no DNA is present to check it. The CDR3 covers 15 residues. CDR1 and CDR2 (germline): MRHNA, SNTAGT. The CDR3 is CASSDQRGGYNEQFF.

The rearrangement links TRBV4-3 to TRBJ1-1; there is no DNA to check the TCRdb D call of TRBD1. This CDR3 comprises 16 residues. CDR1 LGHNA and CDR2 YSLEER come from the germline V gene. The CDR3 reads CASSHRTGNSDTEAFF.

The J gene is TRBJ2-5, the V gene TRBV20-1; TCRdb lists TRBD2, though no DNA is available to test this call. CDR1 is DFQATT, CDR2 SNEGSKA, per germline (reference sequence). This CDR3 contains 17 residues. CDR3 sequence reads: CSATGLAGSGRGETQYF.

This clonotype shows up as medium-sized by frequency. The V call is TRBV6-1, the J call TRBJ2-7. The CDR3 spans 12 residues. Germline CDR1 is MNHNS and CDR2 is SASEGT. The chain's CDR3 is CAGRRFTYEQYF.

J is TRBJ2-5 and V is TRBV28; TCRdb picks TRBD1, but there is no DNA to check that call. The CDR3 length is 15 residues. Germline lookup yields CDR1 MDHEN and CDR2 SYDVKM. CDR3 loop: CASSSPRPTGETQYF.

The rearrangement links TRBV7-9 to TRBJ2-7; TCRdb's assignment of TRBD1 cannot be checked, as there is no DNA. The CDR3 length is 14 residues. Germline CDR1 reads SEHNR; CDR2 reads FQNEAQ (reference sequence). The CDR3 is CASSLLSPNYEQYF.

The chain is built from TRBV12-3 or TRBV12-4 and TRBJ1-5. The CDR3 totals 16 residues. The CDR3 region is CASSPNVHASNQPQHF.

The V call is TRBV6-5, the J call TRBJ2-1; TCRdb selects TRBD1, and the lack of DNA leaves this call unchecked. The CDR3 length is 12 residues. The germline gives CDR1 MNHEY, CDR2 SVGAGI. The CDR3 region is CASSPGVSEQFF.

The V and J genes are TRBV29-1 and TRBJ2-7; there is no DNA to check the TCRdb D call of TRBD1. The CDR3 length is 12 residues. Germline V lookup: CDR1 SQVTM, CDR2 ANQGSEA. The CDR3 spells CSTRDRSYEQYF.

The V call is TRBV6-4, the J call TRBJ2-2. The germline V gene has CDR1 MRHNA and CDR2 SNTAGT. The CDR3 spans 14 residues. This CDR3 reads CASSDSIVTGELFF.

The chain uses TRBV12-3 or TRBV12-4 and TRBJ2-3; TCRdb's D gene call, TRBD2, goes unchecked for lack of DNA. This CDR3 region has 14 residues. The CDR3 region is CASSFLVSTDTQYF.

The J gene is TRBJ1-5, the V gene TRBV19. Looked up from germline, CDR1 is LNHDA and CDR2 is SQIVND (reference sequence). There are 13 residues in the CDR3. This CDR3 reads CATKIYGNQPQHF. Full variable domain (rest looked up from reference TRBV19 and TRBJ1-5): DGGITQSPKYLFRKEGQNVTLSCEQNLNHDAMYWYRQDPGQGLRLIYYSQIVNDFQKGDIAEGYSVSREKKESFPLTVTSAQKNPTAFYLCATKIYGNQPQHFGDGTRLSIL.

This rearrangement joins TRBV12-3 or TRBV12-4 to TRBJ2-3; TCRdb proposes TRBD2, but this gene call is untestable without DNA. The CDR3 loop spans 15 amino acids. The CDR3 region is CASTWGTSTVDTQYF.

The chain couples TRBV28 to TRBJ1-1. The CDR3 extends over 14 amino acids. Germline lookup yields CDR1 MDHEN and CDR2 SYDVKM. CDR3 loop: CASRPHPSTSEAFF.

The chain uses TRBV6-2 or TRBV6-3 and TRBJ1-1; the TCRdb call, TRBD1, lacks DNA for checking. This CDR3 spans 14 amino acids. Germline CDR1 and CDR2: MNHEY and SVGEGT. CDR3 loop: CASSYIEGAVEAFF.

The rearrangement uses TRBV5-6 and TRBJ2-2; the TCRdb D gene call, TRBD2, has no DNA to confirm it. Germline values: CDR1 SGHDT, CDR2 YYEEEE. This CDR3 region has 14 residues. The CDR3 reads CASSLAGFSGELFF.

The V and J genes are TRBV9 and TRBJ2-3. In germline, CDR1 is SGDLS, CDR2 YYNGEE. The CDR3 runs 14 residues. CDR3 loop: CASSVASDTDTQYF.

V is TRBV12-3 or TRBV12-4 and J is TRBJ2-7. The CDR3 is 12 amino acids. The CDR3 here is CASSLTEYEQYF.

CDR3 in amino acids: CSAGTGGGDTQYF. The chain recombines TRBV29-1 with TRBJ2-3; there is no DNA to check the TCRdb D call of TRBD1. The length of the CDR3 is 13 residues. Germline-derived CDR1 and CDR2 are SQVTM and ANQGSEA.

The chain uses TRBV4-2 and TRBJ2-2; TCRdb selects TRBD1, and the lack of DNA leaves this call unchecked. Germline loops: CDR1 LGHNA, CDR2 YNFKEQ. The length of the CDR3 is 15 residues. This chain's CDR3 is CASSQAGDNTGELFF.